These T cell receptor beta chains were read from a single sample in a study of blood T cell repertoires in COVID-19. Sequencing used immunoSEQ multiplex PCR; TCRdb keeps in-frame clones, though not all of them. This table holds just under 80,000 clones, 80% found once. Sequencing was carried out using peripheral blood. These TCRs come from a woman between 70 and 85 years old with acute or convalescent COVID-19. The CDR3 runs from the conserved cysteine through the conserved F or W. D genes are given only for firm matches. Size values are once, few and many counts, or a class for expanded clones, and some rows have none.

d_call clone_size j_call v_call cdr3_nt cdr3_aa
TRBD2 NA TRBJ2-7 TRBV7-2 TGTGCCAGCAGCTTATATGGCGGGGGGGGATACGAGCAGTACTTC CASSLYGGGGYEQYF
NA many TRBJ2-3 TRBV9 TGTGCCAGCAGCGTAGGTGAGGGCACAGATACGCAGTATTTT CASSVGEGTDTQYF
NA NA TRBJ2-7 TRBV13 TGTGCCAGCAGCTTAGGCATTTACGAGCAGTACTTC CASSLGIYEQYF
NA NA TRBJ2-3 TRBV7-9 TGTGCCAGCAGCTCGCTCGAGGGTACGCAGTATTTT CASSSLEGTQYF
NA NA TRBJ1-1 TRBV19 TGTGCCAGTAGTATACCTCTCTCGAACACTGAAGCTTTCTTT CASSIPLSNTEAFF
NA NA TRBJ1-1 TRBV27 TGTGCCAGCAGCTCAGGGGAGAACACTGAAGCTTTCTTT CASSSGENTEAFF
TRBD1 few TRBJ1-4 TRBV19 TGTGCCAGTAGTTTCTGGACAGGGGTTCGGAATGAAAAACTGTTTTTT CASSFWTGVRNEKLFF
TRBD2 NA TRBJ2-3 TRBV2 TGTGCCAGCAACCTGGGGGTGGCGGGGGGCCAAACGGATACGCAGTATTTT CASNLGVAGGQTDTQYF
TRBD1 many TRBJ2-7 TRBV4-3 TGCGCCAGCAGCCAGTGGACAGGGGGCTCCTACGAGCAGTACTTC CASSQWTGGSYEQYF
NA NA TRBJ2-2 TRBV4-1 TGCGCCAGCAGCCAAGTAGAAGCGACTAGTACCTCCACCGGGGAGCTGTTTTTT CASSQVEATSTSTGELFF
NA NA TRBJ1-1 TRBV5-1 TGCGCCAGCAGCTTGGGCCGCCGGGACACTGAAGCTTTCTTT CASSLGRRDTEAFF
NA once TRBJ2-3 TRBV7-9 TGTGCCAGCAGCTTAGCGGGGGGGCCCGAGCATACGCAGTATTTT CASSLAGGPEHTQYF
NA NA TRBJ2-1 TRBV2 TGTGCCAGCAGTGACGGACAGACGCCCCATCAGTTCTTC CASSDGQTPHQFF
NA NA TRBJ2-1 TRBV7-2 TGTGCCAGCAGCTGGGGGGGGACACCGGAGCAGTTCTTC CASSWGGTPEQFF
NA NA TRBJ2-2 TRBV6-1 TGTGCCAGCAGTGAAGGATATGCAGGCACCGGGGAGCTGTTTTTT CASSEGYAGTGELFF
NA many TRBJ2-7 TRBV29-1 TGCAGCGTTGAAGAGTTTGGCGACAGCTACGAGCAGTACTTC CSVEEFGDSYEQYF
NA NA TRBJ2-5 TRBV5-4 TGTGCCAGCAGCGCCTCAGGGGCATTCCAAGAGACCCAGTACTTC CASSASGAFQETQYF
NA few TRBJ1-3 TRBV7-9 TGTGCCAGCAGGCGCGGTGACTCTGGAAACACCATATATTTT CASRRGDSGNTIYF
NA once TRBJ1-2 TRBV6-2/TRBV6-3 TGTGCCAGCAGTTACGGGTCAGGGTTTGATGGCTACACCTTC CASSYGSGFDGYTF
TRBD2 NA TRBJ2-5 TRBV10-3 TGTGCCATCAGGGGCGGGGGGGAAGAGACCCAGTACTTC CAIRGGGEETQYF
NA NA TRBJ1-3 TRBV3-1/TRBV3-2 TGTGCCAGCAGCCAAGGTTTCAGGACTGGAAACACCATATATTTT CASSQGFRTGNTIYF
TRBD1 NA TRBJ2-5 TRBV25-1 TGTGCCAGCAGTGAATTCGCCAGGGGGCGGGAGACCCAGTACTTC CASSEFARGRETQYF
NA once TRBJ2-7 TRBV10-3 TGTGCCATCAGTGGTCGGGAGACCGAGCAGTACTTC CAISGRETEQYF
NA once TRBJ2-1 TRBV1 TGCACCAGCAGCCAAGACCCGGGGGGCGGTGGAAATGAGCAGTTCTTC CTSSQDPGGGGNEQFF
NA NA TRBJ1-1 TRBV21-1 TGTGCCAGCGGGGAGGCTGAAGCTTTCTTT CASGEAEAFF
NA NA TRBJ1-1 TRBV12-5 TGTGCTAGTGGTTCAGGGATTACTGAAGCTTTCTTT CASGSGITEAFF
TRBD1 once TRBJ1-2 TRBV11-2 TGTGCCAGCAGCCCACAGGGGCTCTATGGCTACACCTTC CASSPQGLYGYTF
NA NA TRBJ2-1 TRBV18 TGTGCCAGCTCATTTCAACAGGACAATGAGCAGTTCTTC CASSFQQDNEQFF
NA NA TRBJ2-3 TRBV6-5 TGTGCCACCACCCGCCGGGGCACAGATACGCAGTATTTT CATTRRGTDTQYF
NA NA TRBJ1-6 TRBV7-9 TGTGCCAGCAGCTCTTCGGACACCGGCTTGACCCTATCCCTCCACTTT CASSSSDTGLTLSLHF
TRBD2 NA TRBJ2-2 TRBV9 TGTGCCAGCAGCGTAGACAGCGGGGGAGGGGCCGGGGAGCTGTTTTTT CASSVDSGGGAGELFF
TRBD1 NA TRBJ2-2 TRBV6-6 TGTGCCAGCACCTTAGCCGGACAGGGGGCAGCCGGGGAGCTGTTTTTT CASTLAGQGAAGELFF
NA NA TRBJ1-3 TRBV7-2 TGTGCCAGCAGCTTAGCAGCCCTTGCCGGGGGAAACACCATATATTTT CASSLAALAGGNTIYF
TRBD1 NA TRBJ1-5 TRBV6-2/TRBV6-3 TGTGCCAGCAGTTTCACGACAGGGCTTCTCAATCAGCCCCAGCATTTT CASSFTTGLLNQPQHF
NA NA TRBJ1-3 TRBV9 TGTGCCAGCAGCCCTTGGAGCTCTGGAAACACCATATATTTT CASSPWSSGNTIYF
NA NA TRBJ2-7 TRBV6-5 TGTGCCAGCCGATTCAGGGGGGCAGGGGAGCAGTACTTC CASRFRGAGEQYF
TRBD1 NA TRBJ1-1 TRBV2 TGTGCCAGCAGGAGAAACAGGGGAGGGAACACTGAAGCTTTCTTT CASRRNRGGNTEAFF
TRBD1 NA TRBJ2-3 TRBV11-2 TGTGCCAGCAGCGGGGGGACAGGGTTGACAGATACGCAGTATTTT CASSGGTGLTDTQYF
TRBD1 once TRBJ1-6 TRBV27 TGTGCCAGCAGTTTCGGGACAGATAATTCACCCCTCCACTTT CASSFGTDNSPLHF
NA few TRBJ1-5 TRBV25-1 TGTGCCAGCAGCCAGGGTTCGGGTCAGCCCCAGCATTTT CASSQGSGQPQHF
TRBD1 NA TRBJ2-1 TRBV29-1 TGCAGCGTCCTCGACCCGGACAGGGGTGTGGACAATGAGCAGTTCTTC CSVLDPDRGVDNEQFF
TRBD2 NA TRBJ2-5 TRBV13 TGTGCCAGCAGCTACGGGACTAGCGGGGTGGAGACCCAGTACTTC CASSYGTSGVETQYF
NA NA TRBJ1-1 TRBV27 TGTGCCAGCAGTTTATATCGTGATGGAGGCGCTTTCTTT CASSLYRDGGAFF
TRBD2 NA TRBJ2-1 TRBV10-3 TGTGCCATCAGTCCTGGGATAGCGGGGGGTGTTGGTGCTGAGCAGTTCTTC CAISPGIAGGVGAEQFF
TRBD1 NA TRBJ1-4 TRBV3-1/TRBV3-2 TGTGCCAGCAGCCACCCCTGGGGGACAGGGGGGGGAACTAATGAAAAACTGTTTTTT CASSHPWGTGGGTNEKLFF
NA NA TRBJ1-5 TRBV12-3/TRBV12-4 TGTGCCAGCAGAGTTGGGGCGCGTCAGCCCCAGCATTTT CASRVGARQPQHF
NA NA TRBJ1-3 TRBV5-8 TGTGCCAGCAGCTTGCAGGGTTATGCTGGAAACACCATATATTTT CASSLQGYAGNTIYF
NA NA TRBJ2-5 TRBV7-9 TGTGCCAGCAGCGCACAAGGGACTCAAGAGACCCAGTACTTC CASSAQGTQETQYF
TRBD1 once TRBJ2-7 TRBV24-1 TGTGCCACCAGTGAGGGAGGACAGGGAAGGGGCGAGCAGTACTTC CATSEGGQGRGEQYF
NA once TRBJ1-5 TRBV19 TGTGCCAGTAGTATCTCCACAGGGTTCGATCAGCCCCAGCATTTT CASSISTGFDQPQHF